Listed below are T cell receptor beta chains from one sample, sequenced in a study of T cells in Graves' hyperthyroidism and ophthalmopathy. TCRdb redid the calling of the multiplex PCR reads with MiXCR, one entry per CDR3 protein. The sample comprises under 450,000 distinct CDR3 sequences, approximately 12% of which are singletons, and about a fifth rests with the top ten. Sequenced input: blood. These receptors originate from a man younger than 40 with Graves' hyperthyroidism that later progressed to Graves' ophthalmopathy. Each CDR3 is given with its conserved first and last residue. D genes are given only for firm matches. Where a row states a size, it is once, few, many or the class of an expanded clone; other rows omit it.

>TRBJ1-5|.|TRBV12-3/TRBV12-4|many
CASSLHRGNQPQHF
TGTGCCAGCAGTTTACATCGGGGGAATCAGCCCCAGCATTTT
>TRBJ1-1|.|TRBV6-1|many
CASSPDSTEAFF
TGTGCCAGCAGTCCTGACTCCACTGAAGCTTTCTTT
>TRBJ1-1|TRBD1|TRBV14|many
CASSQDRATEAFF
TGTGCCAGCAGCCAGGACAGGGCCACTGAAGCTTTCTTT
>TRBJ2-2|.|TRBV4-1|many
CASSQENGGELFF
TGCGCCAGCAGCCAAGAGAATGGCGGGGAGCTGTTTTTT
>TRBJ2-5|TRBD1|TRBV3-1|.
CASSHTGGGETQYF
TGTGCCAGCAGCCACACAGGGGGCGGAGAGACCCAGTACTTC
>TRBJ2-2|TRBD1|TRBV15|.
CATSREPGQPTGELFF
TGTGCCACCAGCAGGGAACCGGGACAGCCCACCGGGGAGCTGTTTTTT
>TRBJ2-1|.|TRBV6-1|many
CASNLEIDNEQFF
TGTGCCAGCAATCTAGAAATTGACAATGAGCAGTTCTTC
>TRBJ2-1|.|TRBV28|many
CASSFRLYNEQFF
TGTGCCAGCAGTTTTAGGCTCTACAATGAGCAGTTCTTC
>TRBJ1-2|.|TRBV28|.
CASSPSSGQEGYDYTF
TGTGCCAGCAGTCCTTCCTCCGGGCAAGAGGGCTATGACTACACCTTC
>TRBJ1-6|.|TRBV6-9|.
CASSSTDQTPLHF
TGTGCCAGCAGTTCGACGGACCAAACACCCCTCCACTTT